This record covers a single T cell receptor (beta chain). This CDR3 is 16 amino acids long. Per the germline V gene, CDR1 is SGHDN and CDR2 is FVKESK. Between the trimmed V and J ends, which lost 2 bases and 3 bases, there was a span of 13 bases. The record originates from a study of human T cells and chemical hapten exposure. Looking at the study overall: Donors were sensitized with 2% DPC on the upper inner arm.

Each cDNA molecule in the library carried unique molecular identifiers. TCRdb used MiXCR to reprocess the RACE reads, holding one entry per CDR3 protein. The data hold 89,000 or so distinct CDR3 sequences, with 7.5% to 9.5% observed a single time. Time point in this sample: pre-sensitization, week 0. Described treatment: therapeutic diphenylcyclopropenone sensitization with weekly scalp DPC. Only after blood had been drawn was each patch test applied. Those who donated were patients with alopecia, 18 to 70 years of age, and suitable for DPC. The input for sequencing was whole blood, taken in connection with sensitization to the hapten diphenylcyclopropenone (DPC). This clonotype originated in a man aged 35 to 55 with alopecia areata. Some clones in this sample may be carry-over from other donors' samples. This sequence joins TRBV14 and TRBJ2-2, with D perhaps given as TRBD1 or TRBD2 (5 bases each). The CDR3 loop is CASSQRRGVDTGELFF. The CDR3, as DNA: TGTGCCAGCAGCCAAAGGAGAGGGGTGGACACCGGGGAGCTGTTTTTT.